This TCR beta chain was observed in a study of blood T cells in healthy people across ages. Primed by a sample-barcoded 5' primer and a J-beta primer mix, a second PCR proceeded for 7 to 11 cycles. TCRdb called the 5' RACE reads again in MiXCR, with one record for every CDR3 protein. The sample has 550,000 to 800,000 distinct CDR3 sequences, under 25% seen once; the top ten hold 3% to 4.5%. This clonotype was recorded a few times. The CDR3 length is 16 residues. The germline V gene encodes CDR1 MNHEY and CDR2 SVGEGT. V was pared by 2 bases and J by 0 bases, with 11 bases between. Sequencing was done on a sample of blood. The TCR comes from a man between 65 and 85 years old in good health. The chain couples TRBV6-2 or TRBV6-3 to TRBJ2-1; D remains ambiguous. CDR3 protein: CASSYASSYSYNEQFF. The CDR3 DNA sequence: TGTGCCAGCAGTTACGCGAGTAGCTACTCCTACAATGAGCAGTTCTTC.